This T cell receptor beta chain was sequenced in a study of cytomegalovirus exposure and HLA in healthy donors. Study observations and caveats: For TCR beta chains, V- and J-gene trimming was later linked to a missense DCLRE1C variant.

A multiplex PCR was run with 60 Vbeta primers and 13 Jbeta primers. Assay: immunoSEQ multiplex PCR; the TCRdb copy retains only in-frame clones and omits some. Of about 130,000 clones in the sample, approximately 77% were seen once. The V and J ends lost 8 bases and 3 bases respectively, with 14 bases between them. The CDR3 sequence is 13 residues long. Germline assignment: CDR1 MDHEN and CDR2 SYDVKM. In the case of this clone: Its target is not known.

The rearrangement uses TRBV28 and TRBJ2-7, with D possibly matching TRBD2 (6 bases). The sequenced sample was PBMCs. This receptor was obtained from a man aged 25 to 40 in good health and CMV-seronegative. CDR3 in DNA: TGTGCCAGCCACCCCGGGAGAGACTACGAGCAGTACTTC. It is translated as CASHPGRDYEQYF.